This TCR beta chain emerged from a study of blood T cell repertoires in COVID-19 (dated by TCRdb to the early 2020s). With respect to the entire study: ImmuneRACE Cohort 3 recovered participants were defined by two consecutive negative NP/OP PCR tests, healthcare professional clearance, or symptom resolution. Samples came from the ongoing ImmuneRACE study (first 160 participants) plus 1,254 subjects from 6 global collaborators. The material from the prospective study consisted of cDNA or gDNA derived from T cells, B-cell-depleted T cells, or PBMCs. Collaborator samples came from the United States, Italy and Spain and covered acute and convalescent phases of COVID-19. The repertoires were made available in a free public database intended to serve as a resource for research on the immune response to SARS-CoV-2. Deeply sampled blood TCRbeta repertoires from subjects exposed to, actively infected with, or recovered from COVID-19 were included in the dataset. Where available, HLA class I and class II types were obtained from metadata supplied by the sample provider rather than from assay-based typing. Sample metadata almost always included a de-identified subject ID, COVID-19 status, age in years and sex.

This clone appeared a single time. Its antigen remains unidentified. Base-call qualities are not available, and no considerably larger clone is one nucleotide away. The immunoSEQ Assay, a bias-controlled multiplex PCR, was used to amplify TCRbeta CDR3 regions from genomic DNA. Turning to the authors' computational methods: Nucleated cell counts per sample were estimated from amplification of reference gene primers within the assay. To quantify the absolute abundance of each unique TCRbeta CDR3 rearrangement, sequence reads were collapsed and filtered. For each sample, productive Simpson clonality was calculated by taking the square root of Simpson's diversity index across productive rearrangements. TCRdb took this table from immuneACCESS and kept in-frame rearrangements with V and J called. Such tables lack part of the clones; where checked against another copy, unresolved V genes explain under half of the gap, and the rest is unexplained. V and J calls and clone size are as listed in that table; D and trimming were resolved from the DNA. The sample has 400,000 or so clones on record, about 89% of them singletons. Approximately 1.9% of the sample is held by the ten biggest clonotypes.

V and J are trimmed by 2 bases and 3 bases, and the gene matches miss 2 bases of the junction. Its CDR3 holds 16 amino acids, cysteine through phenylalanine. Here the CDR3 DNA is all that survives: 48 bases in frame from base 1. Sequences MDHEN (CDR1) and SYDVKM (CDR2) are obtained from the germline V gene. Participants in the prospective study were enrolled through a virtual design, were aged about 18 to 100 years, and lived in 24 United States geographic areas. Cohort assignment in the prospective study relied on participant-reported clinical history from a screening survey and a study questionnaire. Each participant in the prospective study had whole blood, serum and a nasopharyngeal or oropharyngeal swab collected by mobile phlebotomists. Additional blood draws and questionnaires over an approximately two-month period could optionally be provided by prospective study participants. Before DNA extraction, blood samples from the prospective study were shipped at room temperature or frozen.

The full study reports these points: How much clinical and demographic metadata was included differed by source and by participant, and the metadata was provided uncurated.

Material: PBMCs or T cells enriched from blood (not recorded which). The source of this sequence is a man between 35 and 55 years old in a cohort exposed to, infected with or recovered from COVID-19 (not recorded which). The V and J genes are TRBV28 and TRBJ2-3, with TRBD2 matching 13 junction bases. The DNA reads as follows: TGTGCCAGCAGTTTAGGGGGACTAGCGGGGACAGATACGCAGTATTTT. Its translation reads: CASSLGGLAGTDTQYF.